The 13 T cell receptor beta chains listed next were all sequenced from one sample in a study of blood T cell repertoires in COVID-19. Profiling relied on immunoSEQ multiplex PCR, and the TCRdb table lists in-frame clones only, not all of them. The table shows about 150,000 clones, with about 90% occurring only once. The sample consisted of peripheral blood. The receptors shown here come from a man in his forties or fifties with acute or convalescent COVID-19.

Remarks on this clone: The sample carries other DNA sequences with the same CDR3. The rearrangement joins TRBV5-1 to TRBJ1-6; 8 bases align to TRBD1. V dropped 4 bases and J dropped 6; count of bases not matched to a gene: 6. Germline V CDR1 and CDR2: SGHRS, YFSETQ. This CDR3 spans 15 amino acids. The chain's CDR3 is CASSLGQGGNSPLHF. CDR3 coding DNA: TGCGCCAGCAGCCTCGGACAGGGAGGTAATTCACCCCTCCACTTT. Drawing the rest from reference TRBV5-1 and TRBJ1-6, the complete variable domain is KAGVTQTPRYLIKTRGQQVTLSCSPISGHRSVSWYQQTPGQGLQFLFEYFSETQRNKGNFPGRFSGRQFSNSRSEMNVSTLELGDSALYLCASSLGQGGNSPLHFGNGTRLTVT.

This chain uses TRBV30 with TRBJ2-1, with 8 bases identical to TRBD2. Trimming cost V 0 bases and J 8 bases; bases outside gene matches: 15. Germline V CDR1 and CDR2: GTSNPN, SVGIG (reference sequence). CDR3 length: 17 residues. The CDR3 coding sequence is TGTGCCTGGAGTGTACGGGAGGGCGGGAGAAGGTTCCATGAGCAGTTCTTC. This sequence encodes CAWSVREGGRRFHEQFF.

This sequence joins TRBV6-2 or TRBV6-3 and TRBJ2-3; the match to TRBD2 covers 9 bases. This CDR3 comprises 17 residues. The germline V gene encodes CDR1 MNHEY and CDR2 SVGEGT. V trimming: 2 bases; J trimming: 6 bases; junction bases outside the gene matches: 12. The CDR3 region is CASSYTPAGGPWDTQYF. The CDR3 region has the DNA TGTGCCAGCAGTTACACACCCGCGGGAGGGCCTTGGGATACGCAGTATTTT.

The gene calls are TRBV7-6 and TRBJ2-1; 9 nucleotides match TRBD1. Germline V lookup: CDR1 SGHVS, CDR2 FNYEAQ. J gave up 2 bases and V 5 bases, and 4 bases lay outside the gene matches. The CDR3 covers 15 residues. The CDR3 nucleotides are TGTGCCAGCAGCACCGGGACAGGGACCTACAATGAGCAGTTCTTC. This encodes CASSTGTGTYNEQFF.

The V call is TRBV7-2, the J call TRBJ2-2; 9 bases line up with TRBD1. CDR3 length: 15 amino acids. V gave up 4 bases and J gave up 5 bases; unmatched junction bases: 5. Germline CDR1 is SGHTA and CDR2 is FQGNSA. In nucleotides, the CDR3 is TGTGCCAGCAGCTCCTGGACAGGGGTAACCGGGGAGCTGTTTTTT. Protein sequence: CASSSWTGVTGELFF. The full variable domain, its missing parts supplied by reference TRBV7-2 and TRBJ2-2, is GAGVSQSPSNKVTEKGKDVELRCDPISGHTALYWYRQSLGQGLEFLIYFQGNSAPDKSGLPSDRFSAERTGGSVSTLTIQRTQQEDSAVYLCASSSWTGVTGELFFGEGSRLTVL.

The V and J genes are TRBV5-1 and TRBJ2-7; 8 bases fit TRBD1. Germline CDR1 is SGHRS and CDR2 is YFSETQ. This CDR3 spans 15 amino acids. J was trimmed by 5 bases and V by 4 bases; bases with no gene match: 11. CDR3 in DNA: TGCGCCAGCAGCCTGACAGGGGCGGTAACGGACGAGCAGTACGTC. Translation: CASSLTGAVTDEQYV.

The chain combines TRBV10-3 with TRBJ2-7, with a possible D match to TRBD1 (6 bases). With 5 bases removed from V and 3 bases from J, the gap between germline ends came to 8 bases. This CDR3 has 12 amino acids. The germline gives CDR1 ENHRY, CDR2 SYGVKD. The CDR3 sequence: CAISRQVYEQYF. DNA for the CDR3: TGTGCCATCAGTAGACAGGTCTACGAGCAGTACTTC.

The CDR3 DNA is TGTGCCAGCAGCCCGGAGGCGGGGAATCAGCCCCAGCATTTT. Amino acids: CASSPEAGNQPQHF. This rearrangement joins TRBV7-2 to TRBJ1-5; D is unresolved. Germline-derived CDR1 and CDR2 are SGHTA and FQGNSA. This CDR3 contains 14 residues. Trimming left V 5 bases short and J 4 bases short, with 12 bases between.

The rearrangement joins TRBV6-5 to TRBJ1-1, with 8 bases identical to TRBD1. The CDR3 sequence is 11 residues long. The germline V gene encodes CDR1 MNHEY and CDR2 SVGAGI. Trimming took 6 bases from V and 7 from J; bases not matched to a gene: 1. The CDR3 reads CASRDRGEAFF. In nucleotides, the CDR3 is TGTGCCAGCAGAGACAGGGGTGAAGCTTTCTTT.

This chain joins TRBV6-6 and TRBJ1-4, with TRBD1 as a possible D gene (5 bases). CDR1 and CDR2 (germline): MNHNY, SVGAGI (reference sequence). CDR3 length: 14 amino acids. V was pared by 0 bases and J by 5 bases, with 7 bases between. The CDR3 spells CASSYSTANEKLFF. DNA of the CDR3: TGTGCCAGCAGTTACTCGACAGCAAATGAAAAACTGTTTTTT.

V is TRBV7-8 and J is TRBJ1-4; 9 bases are a match to TRBD1. With V trimmed by 4 bases and J by 1 base, 4 bases remained unmatched. CDR1 and CDR2 from the germline V gene are SGHVS and FQNEAQ. The CDR3 is 16 residues long. In DNA, the CDR3 is TGTGCCAGCAGCTCGGGACAGGGCATAACTAATGAAAAACTGTTTTTT. It translates to CASSSGQGITNEKLFF. Filled out from reference TRBV7-8 and TRBJ1-4, the complete variable domain reads GAGVSQSPRYKVAKRGQDVALRCDPISGHVSLFWYQQALGQGPEFLTYFQNEAQLDKSGLPSDRFFAERPEGSVSTLKIQRTQQEDSAVYLCASSSGQGITNEKLFFGSGTQLSVL.

The V gene is TRBV14, the J gene TRBJ2-5; no clear D. V lost 1 base and J lost 4, with 10 bases in between. CDR3 length equals 14 residues. Germline V gene data show CDR1 as SGHDN and CDR2 as FVKESK. The CDR3: CASSQGFLRETQYF. DNA of the CDR3: TGTGCCAGCAGCCAAGGGTTCCTAAGAGAGACCCAGTACTTC.

The rearrangement uses TRBV29-1 and TRBJ2-2, with TRBD1 identical over 8 bases. After removal of 7 bases from V and 7 bases from J, the junction contained 8 bases not matched to a gene. This CDR3 has 13 residues. Germline assignment: CDR1 SQVTM and CDR2 ANQGSEA. Here the CDR3 reads CSGSRGLGGELFF. The CDR3 nucleotides are TGCAGCGGATCCAGGGGGCTGGGCGGGGAGCTGTTTTTT.